Reported below is one TCR beta chain. Its specific antigen is unknown. One base away there is no much larger clone; base qualities are not given. The library was built by means of the immunoSEQ multiplex PCR assay. TCRdb re-hosts the immuneACCESS table, in-frame sequences only. Its copies lack some clones; in the studies checked, an unresolved V gene accounts for under half of them, and the cause for the rest is not known. Counted in this sample were 54,000 or so clones; around 94% of them appeared once. Around 0.2% of the sample goes to the ten largest clones. The sample comes from a study of technical replicates of blood from a handful of donors (dated by TCRdb to about 2017). Sequencing used T cells isolated from PBMCs. The receptor was derived from a human donor in good health.

The sequence in DNA is TGTGCCAGCAGCCAAGGGGCAGGGGTCACTGAAGCTTTCTTT. Protein translation: CASSQGAGVTEAFF. The chain employs TRBV14 and TRBJ1-1; matching of 6 bases hints at TRBD1 as the D gene. In the germline V gene, CDR1 corresponds to SGHDN and CDR2 to FVKESK. The CDR3, from cysteine to phenylalanine, totals 14 residues. Just the 42-base CDR3 DNA is kept, in frame starting at base 1. Trimming removed 1 base from V and 4 bases from J, leaving 10 bases between the germline ends.